This is a list of T cell receptor beta chains from one sample in a study of blood T cell repertoires in COVID-19. Libraries were prepared by immunoSEQ multiplex PCR; TCRdb keeps only in-frame clonotypes and omits some of them. The top ten hold around 0.7% of the sample, which has roughly 230,000 clones, around 90% seen once. Material: peripheral blood. The receptor set was obtained from a human donor in a cohort sampled during active COVID-19. The CDR3 runs from the conserved cysteine through the conserved F or W. D genes are given only for firm matches.

>TRBV19|TRBJ2-6|NA
CASTVATGANVLTF
>TRBV3-1/TRBV3-2|TRBJ2-7|NA
CASSRGTGPGYEQYF
>TRBV6-5|TRBJ1-4|NA
CASEGEKLFF
>TRBV28|TRBJ2-7|TRBD1
CASSLPTDRGQYF
>TRBV29-1|TRBJ2-5|NA
CSVEEGAQYF
>TRBV24-1|TRBJ2-7|TRBD1
CATSETTGNPYEQYF
>TRBV7-9|TRBJ2-3|TRBD1
CATSGTGSTDTQYF
>TRBV5-6|TRBJ2-7|NA
CASSLWGGPQEQYF
>TRBV25-1|TRBJ1-1|TRBD1
CASSLRTGSSEAFF
>TRBV5-1|TRBJ1-2|TRBD1
CASSLVGTGGIYGYTF
>TRBV4-3|TRBJ1-4|NA
CASSQIMDPRREKLFF
>TRBV28|TRBJ1-5|NA
CASNGGNGGNQPQHF
>TRBV5-1|TRBJ2-5|TRBD1
CASSFTGTGQETQYF
>TRBV7-6|TRBJ2-7|TRBD1
CASSPNYRGQGTYEQYF
>TRBV6-5|TRBJ2-7|NA
CASNPRVSGSYEQYF
>TRBV12-3/TRBV12-4|TRBJ1-3|NA
CAEGQGSGNTIYF
>TRBV9|TRBJ1-1|TRBD1
CASSVAPRGLSEAFF
>TRBV12-3/TRBV12-4|TRBJ1-1|TRBD1
CASSSVGGSRAFF
>TRBV6-6|TRBJ2-5|NA
CATAQWEQETQYF
>TRBV30|TRBJ1-4|NA
CAWTRTVSEHEKLFF
>TRBV6-2/TRBV6-3|TRBJ1-2|TRBD1
CASSQTGDYGYTF
>TRBV9|TRBJ2-7|NA
CASSVGMGAYYEQYF
>TRBV7-2|TRBJ2-3|NA
CASGGGTGTDTQYF
>TRBV6-6|TRBJ2-7|NA
CASSPTLMVHEQYF
>TRBV5-5|TRBJ2-1|NA
CASSLAPRGMNEQFF
>TRBV20-1|TRBJ2-5|TRBD1
CSASPGTGGEETQYF
>TRBV11-2|TRBJ2-7|TRBD2
CASSPHIAGGRNPYEQYF
>TRBV27|TRBJ2-5|NA
CASRGETQYF
>TRBV7-2|TRBJ2-1|NA
CASSLGQNNEQFF
>TRBV12-5|TRBJ2-1|TRBD1
CASGLGQGAGNEQFF
>TRBV11-2|TRBJ1-2|TRBD1
CASSPRQGRDYGYTF
>TRBV4-2|TRBJ2-7|TRBD2
CASSQEGGRLAGGEQYF
>TRBV5-6|TRBJ2-3|NA
CASSLAAREDTQYF
>TRBV24-1|TRBJ2-7|TRBD1
CATSDSNRWDRGPYEQYF
>TRBV4-2|TRBJ1-6|NA
CASSQETSGGNSPLHF
>TRBV7-9|TRBJ1-1|NA
CASSSALIQVNTEAFF
>TRBV2|TRBJ1-2|NA
CASSVQDGGYGYTF
>TRBV18|TRBJ1-3|NA
CASSPGQVSGNTIYF
>TRBV15|TRBJ1-2|TRBD1
CATTPGQPLSGYTF
>TRBV7-9|TRBJ2-6|NA
CASRSAGANVLTF
>TRBV9|TRBJ1-5|TRBD1
CASSLTGGSNQPQHF
>TRBV11-1|TRBJ2-7|NA
CASSVPGFAYEQYF
>TRBV2|TRBJ2-1|NA
CATKTLTEPDEQFF
>TRBV5-1|TRBJ1-1|TRBD1
CASSRTGGGTEAFF
>TRBV20-1|TRBJ2-1|NA
CSASKMRGRSYNEQFF
>TRBV4-3|TRBJ2-1|NA
CASSQDGGPNNEQFF